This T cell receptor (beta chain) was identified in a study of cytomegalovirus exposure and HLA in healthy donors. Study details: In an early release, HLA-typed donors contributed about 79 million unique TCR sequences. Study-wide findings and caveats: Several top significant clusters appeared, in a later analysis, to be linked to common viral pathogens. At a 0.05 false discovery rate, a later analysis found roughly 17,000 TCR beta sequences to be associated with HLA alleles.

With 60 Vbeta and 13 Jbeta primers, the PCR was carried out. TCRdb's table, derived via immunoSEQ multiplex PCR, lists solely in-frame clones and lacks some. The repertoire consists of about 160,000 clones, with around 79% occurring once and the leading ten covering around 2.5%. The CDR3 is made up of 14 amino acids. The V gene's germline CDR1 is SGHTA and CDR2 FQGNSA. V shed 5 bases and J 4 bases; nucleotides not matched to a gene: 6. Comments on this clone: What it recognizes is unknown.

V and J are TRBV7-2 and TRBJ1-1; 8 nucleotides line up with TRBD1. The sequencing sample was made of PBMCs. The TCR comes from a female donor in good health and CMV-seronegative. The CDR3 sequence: CASSARTGLTEAFF. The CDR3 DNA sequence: TGTGCCAGCAGCGCCCGGACAGGGCTCACTGAAGCTTTCTTT.